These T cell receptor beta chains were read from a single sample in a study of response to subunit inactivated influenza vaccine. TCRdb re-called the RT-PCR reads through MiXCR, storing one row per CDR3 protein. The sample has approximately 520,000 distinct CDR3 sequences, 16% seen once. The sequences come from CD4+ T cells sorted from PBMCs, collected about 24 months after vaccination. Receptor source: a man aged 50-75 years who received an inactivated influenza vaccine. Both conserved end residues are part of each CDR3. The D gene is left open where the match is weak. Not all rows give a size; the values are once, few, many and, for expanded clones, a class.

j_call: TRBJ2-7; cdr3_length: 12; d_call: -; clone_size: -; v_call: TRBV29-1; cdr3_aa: CSVEGGSGEQYF; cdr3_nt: TGCAGCGTTGAAGGCGGGTCTGGGGAGCAGTACTTC
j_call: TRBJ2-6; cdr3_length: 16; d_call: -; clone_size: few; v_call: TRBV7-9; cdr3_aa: CASSSGRSSGANVLTF; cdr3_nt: TGTGCCAGCAGCTCTGGACGGAGCTCTGGGGCCAACGTCCTGACTTTC
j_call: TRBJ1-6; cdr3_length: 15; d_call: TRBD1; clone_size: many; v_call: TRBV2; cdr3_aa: CASSGRDRGRSPLHF; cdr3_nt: TGTGCCAGCAGTGGCCGGGATAGGGGGCGATCACCCCTCCACTTT
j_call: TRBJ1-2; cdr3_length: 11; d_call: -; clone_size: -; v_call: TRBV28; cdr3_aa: CASSGGWGYTF; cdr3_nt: TGTGCCAGCAGCGGGGGGTGGGGCTACACCTTC
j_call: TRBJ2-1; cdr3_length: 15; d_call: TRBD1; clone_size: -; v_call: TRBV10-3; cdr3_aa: CAIRPGQGMSNEQFF; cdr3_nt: TGTGCCATCAGGCCGGGACAGGGGATGTCCAATGAGCAGTTCTTC
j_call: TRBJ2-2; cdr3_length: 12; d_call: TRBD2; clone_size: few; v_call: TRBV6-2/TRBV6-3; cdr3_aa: CASSSGLVELFF; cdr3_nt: TGTGCCAGCAGTTCGGGACTAGTTGAGCTGTTTTTT
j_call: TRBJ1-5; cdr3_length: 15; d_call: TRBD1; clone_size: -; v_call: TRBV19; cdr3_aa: CASSIVETGTQPQHF; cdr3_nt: TGTGCCAGTAGTATAGTTGAGACAGGGACACAGCCCCAGCATTTT
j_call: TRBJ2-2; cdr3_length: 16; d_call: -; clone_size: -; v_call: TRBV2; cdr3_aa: CASSDGGLVHTGELFF; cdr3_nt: TGTGCCAGCAGTGACGGTGGGCTCGTGCATACCGGGGAGCTGTTTTTT
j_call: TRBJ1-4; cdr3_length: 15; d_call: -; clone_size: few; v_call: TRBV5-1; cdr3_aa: CASSFRATTNEKLFF; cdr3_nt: TGCGCCAGCAGCTTCCGTGCAACAACTAATGAAAAACTGTTTTTT
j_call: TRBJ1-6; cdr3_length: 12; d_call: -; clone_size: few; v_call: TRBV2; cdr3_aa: CASQKDNSPLHF; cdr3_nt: TGTGCCAGTCAGAAAGATAATTCACCCCTCCACTTT
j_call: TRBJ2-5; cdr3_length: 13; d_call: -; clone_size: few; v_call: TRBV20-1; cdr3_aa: CSARGHNGETQYF; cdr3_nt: TGCAGTGCTAGAGGACACAACGGAGAGACCCAGTACTTC
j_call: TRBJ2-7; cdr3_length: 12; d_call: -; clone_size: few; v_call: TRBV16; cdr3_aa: CASSQDSNEQYF; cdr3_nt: TGTGCCAGCAGCCAAGATAGCAACGAGCAGTACTTC
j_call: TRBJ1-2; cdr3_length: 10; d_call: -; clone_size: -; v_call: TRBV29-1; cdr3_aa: CSVWGGGYTF; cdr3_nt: TGCAGCGTTTGGGGCGGAGGCTACACCTTC
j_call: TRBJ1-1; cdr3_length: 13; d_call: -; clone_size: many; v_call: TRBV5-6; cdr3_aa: CASSFDVNTEAFF; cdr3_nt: TGTGCCAGCAGCTTCGACGTGAACACTGAAGCTTTCTTT
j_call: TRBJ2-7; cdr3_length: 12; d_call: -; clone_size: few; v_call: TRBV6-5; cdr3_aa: CASNRGVGEQYF; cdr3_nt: TGTGCCAGCAACCGAGGGGTGGGCGAGCAGTACTTC
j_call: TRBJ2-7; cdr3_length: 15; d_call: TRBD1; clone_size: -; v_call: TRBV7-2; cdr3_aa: CASSFQGQLSYEQYF; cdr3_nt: TGTGCCAGCAGCTTTCAGGGACAGCTCTCCTACGAGCAGTACTTC
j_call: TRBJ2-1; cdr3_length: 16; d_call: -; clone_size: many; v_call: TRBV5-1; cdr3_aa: CASSLLSADPYNEQFF; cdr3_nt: TGCGCCAGCAGCTTGCTTTCCGCGGATCCATACAATGAGCAGTTCTTC
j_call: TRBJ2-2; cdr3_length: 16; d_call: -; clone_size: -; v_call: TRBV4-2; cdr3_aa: CASSGAGGANTGELFF; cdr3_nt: TGTGCCAGCAGCGGGGCTGGAGGAGCGAACACCGGGGAGCTGTTTTTT
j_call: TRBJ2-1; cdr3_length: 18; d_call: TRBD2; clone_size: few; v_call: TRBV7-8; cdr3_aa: CASSLVSASGRAMNEQFF; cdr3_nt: TGTGCCAGCAGCTTAGTTTCAGCTAGCGGGAGGGCCATGAATGAGCAGTTCTTC
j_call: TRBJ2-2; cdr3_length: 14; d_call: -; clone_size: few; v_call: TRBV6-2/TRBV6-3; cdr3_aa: CASSARRGTGELFF; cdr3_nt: TGTGCCAGCAGTGCCCGAAGGGGAACCGGGGAGCTGTTTTTT
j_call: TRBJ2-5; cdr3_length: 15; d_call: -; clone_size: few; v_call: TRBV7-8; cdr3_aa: CASTLQQGRSETQYF; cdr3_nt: TGTGCCAGCACCCTCCAACAGGGTCGTTCAGAGACCCAGTACTTC
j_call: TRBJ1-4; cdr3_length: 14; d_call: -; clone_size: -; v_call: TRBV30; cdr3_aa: CAWSVRRVREKLFF; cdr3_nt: TGTGCCTGGAGTGTACGCAGGGTGCGGGAAAAACTGTTTTTT
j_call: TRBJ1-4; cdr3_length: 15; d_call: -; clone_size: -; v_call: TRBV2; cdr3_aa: CASSKQVSTNEKLFF; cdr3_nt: TGTGCCAGCAGCAAACAGGTGTCAACTAATGAAAAACTGTTTTTT
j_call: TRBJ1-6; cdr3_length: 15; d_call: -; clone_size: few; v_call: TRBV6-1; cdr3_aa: CASSAEDRYNSPLHF; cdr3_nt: TGTGCCAGCAGTGCCGAGGACAGATATAATTCACCCCTCCACTTT
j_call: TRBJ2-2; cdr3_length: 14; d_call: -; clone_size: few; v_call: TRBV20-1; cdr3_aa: CSASPNANTGELFF; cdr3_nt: TGCAGTGCTAGCCCTAACGCGAACACCGGGGAGCTGTTTTTT
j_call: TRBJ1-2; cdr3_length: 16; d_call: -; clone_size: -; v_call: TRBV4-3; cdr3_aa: CASSQAYTGGYYGYTF; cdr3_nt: TGCGCCAGCAGCCAAGCTTACACAGGCGGTTACTATGGCTACACCTTC
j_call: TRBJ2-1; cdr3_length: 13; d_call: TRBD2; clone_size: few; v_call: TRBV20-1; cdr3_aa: CSALGTSGNEQFF; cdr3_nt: TGCAGTGCCCTAGGGACTAGCGGCAATGAGCAGTTCTTC
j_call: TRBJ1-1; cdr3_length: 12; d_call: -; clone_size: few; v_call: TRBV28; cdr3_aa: CASRFYTTEAFF; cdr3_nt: TGTGCCAGCAGGTTTTACACCACTGAAGCTTTCTTT
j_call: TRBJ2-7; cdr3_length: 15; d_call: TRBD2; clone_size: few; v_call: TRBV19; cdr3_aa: CASSGERGRSYEQYF; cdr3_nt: TGTGCCAGTAGTGGAGAGCGGGGTCGATCCTACGAGCAGTACTTC
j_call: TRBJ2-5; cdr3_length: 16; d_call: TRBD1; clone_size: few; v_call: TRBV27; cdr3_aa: CASSLSSGQGATTQYF; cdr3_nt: TGTGCCAGCAGTTTATCATCGGGACAGGGTGCGACCACCCAGTACTTC